This entry is about one T cell receptor (beta chain). Its target is unknown. The PCR ran on 60 Vbeta and 13 Jbeta primers. Repertoires were generated with immunoSEQ multiplex PCR, while TCRdb's copy carries only in-frame clones and drops some. The repertoire holds 91,000 or so clones, with 76% as singletons. This record belongs to a study of cytomegalovirus exposure and HLA in healthy donors. Regarding the study as a whole: Among donors in an Asian-associated ancestry cluster, a later analysis reportedly found fewer N-insertions than the approximately 670-donor mean.

The TCR originated in a young man in good health and CMV-seropositive. Specimen: PBMCs.

The CDR3 protein is CASSALGDEKLFF. The CDR3 DNA follows: TGTGCCAGCAGTGCCCTTGGAGATGAAAAACTGTTTTTT. This rearrangement joins TRBV2 to TRBJ1-4; D gene uncertain. CDR3 length: 13 residues. The V end was cut by 4 bases, the J end by 6 bases, with 9 bases between. Germline V gene sequence: CDR1 SNHLY, CDR2 FYNNEI.